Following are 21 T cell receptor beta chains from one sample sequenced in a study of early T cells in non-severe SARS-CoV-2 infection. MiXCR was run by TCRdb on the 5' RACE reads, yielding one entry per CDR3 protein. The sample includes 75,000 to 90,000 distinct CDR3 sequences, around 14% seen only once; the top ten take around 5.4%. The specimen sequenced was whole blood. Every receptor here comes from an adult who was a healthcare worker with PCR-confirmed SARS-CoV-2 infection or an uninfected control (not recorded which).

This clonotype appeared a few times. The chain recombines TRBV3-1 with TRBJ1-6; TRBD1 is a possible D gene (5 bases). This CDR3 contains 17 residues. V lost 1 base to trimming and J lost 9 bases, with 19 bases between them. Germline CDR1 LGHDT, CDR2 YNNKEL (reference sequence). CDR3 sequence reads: CASSQAGTSTFGSPLHF. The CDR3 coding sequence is TGTGCCAGCAGCCAAGCCGGGACCTCAACCTTTGGTTCACCCCTCCACTTT.

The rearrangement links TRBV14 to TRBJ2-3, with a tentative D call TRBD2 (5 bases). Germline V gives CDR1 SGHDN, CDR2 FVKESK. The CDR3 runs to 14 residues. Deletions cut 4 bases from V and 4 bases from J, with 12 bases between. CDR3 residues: CASSPGVTPDTQYF. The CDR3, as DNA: TGTGCCAGCAGCCCCGGGGTCACCCCAGATACGCAGTATTTT.

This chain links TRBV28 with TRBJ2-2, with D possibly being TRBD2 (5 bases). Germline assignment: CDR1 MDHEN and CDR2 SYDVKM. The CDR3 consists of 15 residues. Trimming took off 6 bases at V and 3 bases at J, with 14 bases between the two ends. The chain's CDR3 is CASRVNRGYTGELFF. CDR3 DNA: TGTGCCAGCAGAGTTAATCGCGGGTACACCGGGGAGCTGTTTTTT.

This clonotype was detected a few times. The CDR3 DNA sequence: TGTGCTACCAGCCCCCGCAATCTAGCGGGAGTGGAGACCCAGTACTTC. It yields the protein CATSPRNLAGVETQYF. The rearrangement uses TRBV6-2 or TRBV6-3 and TRBJ2-5; 10 nucleotides match TRBD2. Looked up from germline, CDR1 is MNHEY and CDR2 is SVGEGT. CDR3 length: 16 amino acids.

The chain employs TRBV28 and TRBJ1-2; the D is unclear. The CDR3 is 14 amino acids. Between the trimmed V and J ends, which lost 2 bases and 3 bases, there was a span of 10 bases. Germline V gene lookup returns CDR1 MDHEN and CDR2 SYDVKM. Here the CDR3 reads CASSLRVHYYGYTF. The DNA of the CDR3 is TGTGCCAGCAGTTTAAGGGTGCACTACTATGGCTACACCTTC.

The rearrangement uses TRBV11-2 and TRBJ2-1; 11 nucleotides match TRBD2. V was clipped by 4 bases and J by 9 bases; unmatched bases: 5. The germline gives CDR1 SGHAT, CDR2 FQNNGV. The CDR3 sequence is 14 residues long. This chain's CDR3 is CASSYQTSGTEQFF. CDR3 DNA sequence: TGTGCCAGCAGCTACCAGACTAGCGGGACTGAGCAGTTCTTC.

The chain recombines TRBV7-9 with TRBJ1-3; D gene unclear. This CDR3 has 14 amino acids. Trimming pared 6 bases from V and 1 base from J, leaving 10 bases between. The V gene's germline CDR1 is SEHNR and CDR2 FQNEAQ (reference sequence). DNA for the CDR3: TGTGCCAGCAGGGCCGGTGATTCTGGAAACACCATATATTTT. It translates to CASRAGDSGNTIYF.

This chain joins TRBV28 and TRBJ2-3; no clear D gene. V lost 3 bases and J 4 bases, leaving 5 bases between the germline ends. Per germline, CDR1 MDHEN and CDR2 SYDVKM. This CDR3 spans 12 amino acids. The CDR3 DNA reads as TGTGCCAGCAGTTTGCAAGCAGATACGCAGTATTTT. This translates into CASSLQADTQYF.

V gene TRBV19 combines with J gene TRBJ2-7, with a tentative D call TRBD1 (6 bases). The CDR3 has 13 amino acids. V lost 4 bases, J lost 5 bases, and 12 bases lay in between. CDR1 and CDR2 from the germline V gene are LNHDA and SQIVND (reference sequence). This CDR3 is CASSRHRDNEQYF. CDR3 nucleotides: TGTGCCAGTAGTAGACATAGGGACAACGAGCAGTACTTC.

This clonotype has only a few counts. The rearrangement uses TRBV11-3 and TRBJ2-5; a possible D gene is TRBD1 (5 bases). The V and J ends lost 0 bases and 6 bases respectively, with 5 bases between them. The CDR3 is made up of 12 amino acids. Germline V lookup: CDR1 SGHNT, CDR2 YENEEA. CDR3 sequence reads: CASSLEDKTQYF. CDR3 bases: TGTGCCAGCAGCTTAGAGGACAAGACCCAGTACTTC.

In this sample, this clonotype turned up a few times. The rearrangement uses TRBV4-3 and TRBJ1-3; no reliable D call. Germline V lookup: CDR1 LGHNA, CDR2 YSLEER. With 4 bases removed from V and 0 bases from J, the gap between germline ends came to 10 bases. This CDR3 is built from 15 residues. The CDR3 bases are TGCGCCAGCAGCCCGACCCGTACCTCTGGAAACACCATATATTTT. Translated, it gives CASSPTRTSGNTIYF.

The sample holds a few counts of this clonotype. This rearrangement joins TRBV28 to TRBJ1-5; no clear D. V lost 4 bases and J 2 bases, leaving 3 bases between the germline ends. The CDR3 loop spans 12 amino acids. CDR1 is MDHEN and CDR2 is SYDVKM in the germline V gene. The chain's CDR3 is CASSWGNQPQHF. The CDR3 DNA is TGTGCCAGCAGTTGGGGCAATCAGCCCCAGCATTTT.

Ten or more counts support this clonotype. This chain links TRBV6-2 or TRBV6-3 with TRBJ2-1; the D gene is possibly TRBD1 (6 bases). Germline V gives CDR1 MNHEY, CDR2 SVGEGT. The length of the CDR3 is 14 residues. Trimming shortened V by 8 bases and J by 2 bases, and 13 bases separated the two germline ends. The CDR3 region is CASGGGSPYNEQFF. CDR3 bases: TGTGCCAGCGGGGGCGGCTCGCCCTACAATGAGCAGTTCTTC.

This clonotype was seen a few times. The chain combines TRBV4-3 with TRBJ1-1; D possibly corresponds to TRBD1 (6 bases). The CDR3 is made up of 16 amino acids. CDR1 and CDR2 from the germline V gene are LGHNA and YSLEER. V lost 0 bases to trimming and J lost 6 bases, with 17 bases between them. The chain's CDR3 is CASSQDSRGRGAEAFF. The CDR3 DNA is TGCGCCAGCAGCCAAGATAGCCGGGGGCGGGGGGCTGAAGCTTTCTTT.

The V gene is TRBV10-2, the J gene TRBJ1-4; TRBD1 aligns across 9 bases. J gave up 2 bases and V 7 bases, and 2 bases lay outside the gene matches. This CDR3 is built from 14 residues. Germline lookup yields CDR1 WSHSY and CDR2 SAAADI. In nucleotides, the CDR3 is TGCGCCAGCAACAGGGGGCGGACTAATGAAAAACTGTTTTTT. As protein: CASNRGRTNEKLFF.

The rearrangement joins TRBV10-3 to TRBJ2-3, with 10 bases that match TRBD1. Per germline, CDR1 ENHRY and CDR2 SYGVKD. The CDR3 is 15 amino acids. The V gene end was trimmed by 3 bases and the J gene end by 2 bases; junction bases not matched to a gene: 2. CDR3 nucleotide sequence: TGTGCCATCAGTGACGGACAGGGGGTCACAGATACGCAGTATTTT. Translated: CAISDGQGVTDTQYF.

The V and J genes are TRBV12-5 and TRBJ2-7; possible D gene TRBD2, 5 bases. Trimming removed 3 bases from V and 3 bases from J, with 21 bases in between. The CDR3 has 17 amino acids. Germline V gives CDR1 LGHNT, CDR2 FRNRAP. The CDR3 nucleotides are TGTGCTAGTGGTTTTCCAAAACCTACCGCTAGCAGCTACGAGCAGTACTTC. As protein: CASGFPKPTASSYEQYF. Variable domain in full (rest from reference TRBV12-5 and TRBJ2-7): DARVTQTPRHKVTEMGQEVTMRCQPILGHNTVFWYRQTMMQGLELLAYFRNRAPLDDSGMPKDRFSAEMPDATLATLKIQPSEPRDSAVYFCASGFPKPTASSYEQYFGPGTRLTVT.

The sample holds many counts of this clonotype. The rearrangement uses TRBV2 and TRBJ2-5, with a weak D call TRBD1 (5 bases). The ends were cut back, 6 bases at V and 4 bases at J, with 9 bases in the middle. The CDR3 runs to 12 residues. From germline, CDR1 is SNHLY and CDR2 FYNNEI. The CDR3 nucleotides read TGTGCCAGCAGGGGGCAGGGAGAGACCCAGTACTTC. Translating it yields CASRGQGETQYF.

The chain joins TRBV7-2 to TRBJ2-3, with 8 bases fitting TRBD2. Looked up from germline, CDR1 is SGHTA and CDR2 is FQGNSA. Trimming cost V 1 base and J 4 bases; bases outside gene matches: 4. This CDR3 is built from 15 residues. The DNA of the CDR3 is TGTGCCAGCAGCTTAGTTTACGGGAGGGCAGATACGCAGTATTTT. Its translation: CASSLVYGRADTQYF.

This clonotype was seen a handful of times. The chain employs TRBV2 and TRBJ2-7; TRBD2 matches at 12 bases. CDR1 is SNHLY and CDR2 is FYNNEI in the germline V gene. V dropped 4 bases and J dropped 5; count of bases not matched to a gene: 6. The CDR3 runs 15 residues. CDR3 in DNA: TGTGCCAGCAGTGCCGAGACTAGCGGGAGTCACGAGCAGTACTTC. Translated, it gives CASSAETSGSHEQYF.

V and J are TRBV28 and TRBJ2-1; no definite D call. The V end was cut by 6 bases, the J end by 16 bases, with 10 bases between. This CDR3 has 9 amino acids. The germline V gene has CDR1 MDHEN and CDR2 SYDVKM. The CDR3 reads CASSPSYFF. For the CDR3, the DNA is TGTGCCAGCAGCCCCTCGTATTTCTTC.